Listed here are 25 T cell receptor beta chains from one sample, sequenced in a study of CD8 T cells in Susac syndrome. Reverse transcription of roughly 0.5 to 1 ug RNA used random hexamers. MiXCR, run by TCRdb on the immunoSEQ multiplex PCR reads, gives a single entry per CDR3 protein. Here the sample spans hundreds of thousands of distinct CDR3 sequences, approximately 84% being singletons. The specimen was CD8+ T cells from PBMCs. Receptor source: a human donor with multiple sclerosis.

The rearrangement uses TRBV27 and TRBJ2-7; D is unclear. CDR1 is MNHEY, CDR2 SMNVEV, per germline (reference sequence). This CDR3 has 14 residues. The V end was cut by 4 bases, the J end by 2 bases, with 12 bases between. The CDR3 sequence: CASSSIGRPYEQYF. The CDR3 DNA sequence: TGTGCCAGCAGTTCCATCGGGCGCCCCTACGAGCAGTACTTC.

This chain joins TRBV28 and TRBJ2-1, with TRBD2 identical over 12 bases. Germline assignment: CDR1 MDHEN and CDR2 SYDVKM. With V trimmed by 4 bases and J by 10 bases, 11 bases remained unmatched. This CDR3 has 16 amino acids. As DNA, the CDR3 is TGTGCCAGCAGTTCGAATCTAGCGGGAGGGGTTGGGGAGCAGTTCTTC. Translating gives CASSSNLAGGVGEQFF. Filled out from reference TRBV28 and TRBJ2-1, the complete variable domain reads DVKVTQSSRYLVKRTGEKVFLECVQDMDHENMFWYRQDPGLGLRLIYFSYDVKMKEKGDIPEGYSVSREKKERFSLILESASTNQTSMYLCASSSNLAGGVGEQFFGPGTRLTVL.

The gene calls are TRBV20-1 and TRBJ2-1, with D possibly being TRBD2 (5 bases). Trimming left V 3 bases short and J 0 bases short, with 12 bases between. Germline-derived CDR1 and CDR2 are DFQATT and SNEGSKA (reference sequence). The length of the CDR3 is 15 residues. CDR3 coding DNA: TGCAGTGCTAGTAGGTGGGAGAGCTCCTACAATGAGCAGTTCTTC. Amino acid sequence: CSASRWESSYNEQFF.

The chain joins TRBV29-1 to TRBJ1-1, with 10 positions matching TRBD1. The length of the CDR3 is 16 residues. The germline V gene encodes CDR1 SQVTM and CDR2 ANQGSEA. Trimming removed 7 bases from V and 7 bases from J; junction bases left unmatched: 18. CDR3: CSAPTFTGTGALEAFF. In DNA, the CDR3 is TGCAGCGCACCAACGTTCACCGGGACAGGGGCCCTTGAAGCTTTCTTT.

V gene TRBV11-2 combines with J gene TRBJ2-1; D is uncertain. Germline loops: CDR1 SGHAT, CDR2 FQNNGV. The V and J ends lost 8 bases and 11 bases respectively, with 19 bases between them. CDR3 length: 13 amino acids. For the CDR3, the DNA is TGTGCCAGCTCCCTGAGTGGAGTAAGGAAGCAGTTCTTC. Protein: CASSLSGVRKQFF.

The CDR3 nucleotides are TGTGCCAGCAGAATGGTAGGGGAGCTGTTTTTT. Its protein is CASRMVGELFF. This chain connects TRBV12-3 or TRBV12-4 to TRBJ2-2; D unresolved. The CDR3 is 11 residues long. Between the trimmed V and J ends, which lost 6 bases and 8 bases, there was a span of 7 bases.

The chain employs TRBV9 and TRBJ2-5, with a weak D call TRBD2 (5 bases). This CDR3 has 14 amino acids. Germline values: CDR1 SGDLS, CDR2 YYNGEE. With 0 bases removed from V and 1 base from J, the gap between germline ends came to 7 bases. Written as DNA, the CDR3 is TGTGCCAGCAGCGTAGACGGACTCCAAGAGACCCAGTACTTC. This translates into CASSVDGLQETQYF.

A word on this clonotype: The germline gene is not matched at one end of the junction; a read error may be the cause. The V call is TRBV7-7, the J call TRBJ2-7; 9 positions agree with TRBD2. This CDR3 is 15 amino acids long. Germline V CDR1 and CDR2: SSHAT, FNYEAQ (reference sequence). CDR3 protein: CASSLRAGGINEQYF. DNA of the CDR3: TGTGCTAGCAGCTTACGAGCGGGAGGAATAAACGAGCAGTACTTC.

The chain couples TRBV27 to TRBJ1-2; D gene ambiguous. V was shortened by 0 bases and J by 4 bases, with 9 bases between the two germline ends. Germline V gives CDR1 MNHEY, CDR2 SMNVEV (reference sequence). The CDR3 spans 14 residues. In DNA, the CDR3 is TGTGCCAGCAGTTTATCAGGACTCGGCTATGGCTACACCTTC. It specifies CASSLSGLGYGYTF.

The rearrangement links TRBV12-3 or TRBV12-4 to TRBJ2-1, with 11 bases aligning to TRBD2. The CDR3 spans 17 residues. V shed 0 bases, J shed 3 bases, and the junction held 4 bases outside the gene matches. The CDR3 sequence is CASSLAGLAGYYNEQFF. The CDR3, as DNA: TGTGCCAGCAGTTTAGCCGGACTAGCGGGCTACTACAATGAGCAGTTCTTC.

The chain recombines TRBV6-5 with TRBJ2-7, with 9 bases fitting TRBD1. Germline V gene sequence: CDR1 MNHEY, CDR2 SVGAGI. The CDR3 runs 14 residues. V shed 8 bases and J 4 bases; nucleotides not matched to a gene: 9. The CDR3 protein is CASRTGGVSYEQYF. The CDR3 coding sequence is TGTGCCAGCCGCACAGGGGGCGTCTCTTACGAGCAGTACTTC.

The rearrangement links TRBV28 to TRBJ2-7; 9 nucleotides line up with TRBD1. This CDR3 region has 17 residues. V lost 5 bases, J lost 2 bases, and 13 bases stayed unmatched. Germline lookup yields CDR1 MDHEN and CDR2 SYDVKM. The CDR3 reads CASSLGTGIRVPYEQYF. The CDR3 bases are TGTGCCAGCAGTCTCGGGACAGGGATAAGGGTGCCCTACGAGCAGTACTTC.

This chain joins TRBV27 and TRBJ2-1, with 16 bases lining up with TRBD2. Trimming removed 4 bases from V and 12 bases from J; junction bases left unmatched: 18. The CDR3 covers 19 residues. Germline values: CDR1 MNHEY, CDR2 SMNVEV (reference sequence). The CDR3 nucleotides are TGTGCCAGCAGTTCCGGGACTAGCGGGAGGGGCATAAACGGTTCGGGGCAGTTCTTC. It is translated as CASSSGTSGRGINGSGQFF.

The chain carries TRBV7-8 and TRBJ1-1, with D hard to call. The V and J ends lost 5 bases and 0 bases respectively, with 13 bases between them. CDR3 length: 15 residues. Germline V CDR1 and CDR2: SGHVS, FQNEAQ. CDR3 in amino acids: CASSPPVVMNTEAFF. The DNA of the CDR3 is TGTGCCAGCAGCCCGCCCGTGGTCATGAACACTGAAGCTTTCTTT.

V and J are TRBV19 and TRBJ2-2; no clear D gene. With 6 bases removed from V and 4 bases from J, the gap between germline ends came to 9 bases. The V gene's germline CDR1 is LNHDA and CDR2 SQIVND (reference sequence). The CDR3 is 13 amino acids. In DNA, the CDR3 is TGTGCCAGTAGGCGAGCGACCACCGGGGAGCTGTTTTTT. Encoded protein: CASRRATTGELFF.

This sequence joins TRBV4-1 and TRBJ2-5, with 7 bases lining up with TRBD1. Germline V CDR1 and CDR2: MGHRA, YSYEKL. J was trimmed by 9 bases and V by 3 bases; bases with no gene match: 7. This CDR3 is 13 amino acids long. The CDR3 reads CASSHGQAGSQYF. The CDR3 DNA reads TGCGCCAGCAGCCACGGACAGGCAGGGTCCCAGTACTTC.

DNA of the CDR3: TGTGCCAGCGGACAGGGGTTGAACACTGAAGCTTTCTTT. Its translation: CASGQGLNTEAFF. The chain recombines TRBV9 with TRBJ1-1, with 9 bases lining up with TRBD1. Germline CDR1 SGDLS, CDR2 YYNGEE. Unmatched junction bases numbered 1, after V lost 7 bases and J lost 0 bases. This CDR3 contains 13 residues.

This clonotype was counted between two and nine times. V is TRBV28 and J is TRBJ2-7; D gene ambiguous. There are 13 residues in the CDR3. Trimming left V 5 bases short and J 0 bases short, with 8 bases between. CDR1 is MDHEN and CDR2 is SYDVKM in the germline V gene. In DNA, the CDR3 is TGTGCCAGCAGTCCAGGCTTCTCCTACGAGCAGTACTTC. Amino acids: CASSPGFSYEQYF. Together with reference TRBV28 and TRBJ2-7, the CDR3 gives the full variable domain: DVKVTQSSRYLVKRTGEKVFLECVQDMDHENMFWYRQDPGLGLRLIYFSYDVKMKEKGDIPEGYSVSREKKERFSLILESASTNQTSMYLCASSPGFSYEQYFGPGTRLTVT.

The rearrangement links TRBV28 to TRBJ2-3; 7 bases align to TRBD1. With 3 bases clipped from V and 0 bases from J, the junction kept 6 bases outside the gene matches. This CDR3 comprises 16 residues. CDR1 and CDR2 from the germline V gene are MDHEN and SYDVKM. The CDR3 DNA is TGTGCCAGCAGTTTCACAGAGACAGGGAGCACAGATACGCAGTATTTT. As protein: CASSFTETGSTDTQYF. Combining the CDR3 with reference TRBV28 and TRBJ2-3 gives the whole variable domain DVKVTQSSRYLVKRTGEKVFLECVQDMDHENMFWYRQDPGLGLRLIYFSYDVKMKEKGDIPEGYSVSREKKERFSLILESASTNQTSMYLCASSFTETGSTDTQYFGPGTRLTVL.

The DNA of the CDR3 is TGCGCCAGCAGCTTGGGCCCGGGGGCTTCCTACGAGCAGTACTTC. Residues: CASSLGPGASYEQYF. The chain is built from TRBV5-1 and TRBJ2-7, with D possibly being TRBD1 or TRBD2 (6 bases each). Between the trimmed V and J ends, which lost 0 bases and 1 base, there was a span of 11 bases. The CDR3 is 15 residues long. Germline CDR1 reads SGHRS; CDR2 reads YFSETQ. Using reference TRBV5-1 and TRBJ2-7 for the parts outside the CDR3, the full variable domain is KAGVTQTPRYLIKTRGQQVTLSCSPISGHRSVSWYQQTPGQGLQFLFEYFSETQRNKGNFPGRFSGRQFSNSRSEMNVSTLELGDSALYLCASSLGPGASYEQYFGPGTRLTVT.

J is TRBJ2-1 and V is TRBV12-3 or TRBV12-4, with 8 bases aligning to TRBD2. The CDR3 consists of 17 residues. With 5 bases clipped from V and 9 bases from J, the junction kept 18 bases outside the gene matches. CDR3 in amino acids: CASSPYLTSGRDGEQFF. The CDR3 DNA follows: TGTGCCAGCAGTCCCTACCTCACTAGCGGCAGGGACGGTGAGCAGTTCTTC.

This chain joins TRBV7-9 and TRBJ2-5; TRBD2 might be the D (5 bases). The CDR3 covers 13 residues. Deletions cut 5 bases from V and 5 bases from J, with 12 bases between. The germline CDR1 and CDR2 sequences are SEHNR and FQNEAQ (reference sequence). The CDR3 DNA sequence: TGTGCCAGCAGCCCGGAGGCCGGGGAGACCCAGTACTTC. This sequence encodes CASSPEAGETQYF.

This chain connects TRBV2 to TRBJ2-7; 7 positions match TRBD1. CDR1 and CDR2 from the germline V gene are SNHLY and FYNNEI. The J segment lost 5 bases and the V segment lost 6 bases, leaving 4 bases of the junction unmatched. The CDR3 extends over 12 amino acids. This CDR3 reads CASRDRVDEQYF. In DNA form, the CDR3 reads TGTGCCAGCAGAGACAGGGTCGACGAGCAGTACTTC.

The gene calls are TRBV4-1 and TRBJ1-2; D unclear. Germline CDR1 is MGHRA and CDR2 is YSYEKL. The CDR3 covers 13 residues. V lost 5 bases to trimming and J lost 8 bases, with 15 bases between them. For the CDR3, the DNA is TGCGCCAGCAGCACGCGCCCGACGGGAGGCTACACCTTC. It is translated as CASSTRPTGGYTF.

The table lists this clonotype with a count of one. The rearrangement uses TRBV30 and TRBJ2-7, with D possibly TRBD2 on 6 matching bases. V was trimmed by 5 bases and J by 2 bases, leaving 16 bases between them. The V gene's germline CDR1 is GTSNPN and CDR2 SVGIG (reference sequence). This CDR3 contains 14 residues. CDR3 nucleotides: TGTGCCTGGGACGGGACTCCTCAACCCTACGAGCAGTACTTC. This sequence encodes CAWDGTPQPYEQYF.